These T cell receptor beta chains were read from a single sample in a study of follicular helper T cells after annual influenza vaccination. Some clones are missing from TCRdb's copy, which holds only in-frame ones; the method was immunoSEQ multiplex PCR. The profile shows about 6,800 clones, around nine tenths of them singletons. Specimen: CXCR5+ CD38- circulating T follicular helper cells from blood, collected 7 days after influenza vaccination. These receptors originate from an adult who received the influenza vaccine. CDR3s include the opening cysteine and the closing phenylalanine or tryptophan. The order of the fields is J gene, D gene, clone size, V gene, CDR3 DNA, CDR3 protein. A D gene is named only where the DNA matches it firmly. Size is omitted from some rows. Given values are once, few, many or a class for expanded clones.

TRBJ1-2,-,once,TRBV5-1,TGCGCCAGCAGCTTGGTGGCCGGGGGCCAGGGGGGCTACACCTTC,CASSLVAGGQGGYTF
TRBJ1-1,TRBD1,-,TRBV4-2,TGTGCCAGCAGCCTGGGGACAGCGGACATGAACACTGAAGCTTTCTTT,CASSLGTADMNTEAFF
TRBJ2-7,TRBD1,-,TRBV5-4,TGTGCCAGCAGCTCCCAGGGGGTGGGCGAGCAGTACTTC,CASSSQGVGEQYF
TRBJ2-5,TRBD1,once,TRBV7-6,TGTGCCAGCAGCCATCCGGGACAGGGGGTTCATGAGACCCAGTACTTC,CASSHPGQGVHETQYF
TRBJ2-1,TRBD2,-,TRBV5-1,TGCGCCAGCAGCTTGGAGGGCGGGAGGGCCGGCAATGAGCAGTTCTTC,CASSLEGGRAGNEQFF
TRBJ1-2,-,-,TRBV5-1,TGCGCCAGCAGCTTGAAGCCGGACTATGGCTACACCTTC,CASSLKPDYGYTF
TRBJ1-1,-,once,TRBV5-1,TGCGCCAGCAGCTCTCGGGACCGCCTCCTGAACACTGAAGCTTTCTTT,CASSSRDRLLNTEAFF
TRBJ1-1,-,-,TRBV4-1,TGCGCCAGCAGCCAAGTAGTAGGATACGGCCCCATGAACACTGAAGCTTTCTTT,CASSQVVGYGPMNTEAFF
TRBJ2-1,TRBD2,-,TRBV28,TGTGCCAGCTTCACCCTAGCGGGAGAGAATGAGCAGTTCTTC,CASFTLAGENEQFF
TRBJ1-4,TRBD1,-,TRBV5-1,TGCGCCAGCAGCGGCCGGGACAGGGAGCAGGAAAAACTGTTTTTT,CASSGRDREQEKLFF
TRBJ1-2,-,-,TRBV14,TGTGCCAGCAGCCAAGACCGGGAAGGTGGCTACACCTTC,CASSQDREGGYTF
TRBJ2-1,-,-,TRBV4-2,TGTGCCAGCAGCCAATCCCCCTACAGCAATGAGCAGTTCTTC,CASSQSPYSNEQFF
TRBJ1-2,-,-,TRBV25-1,TGTGCCAGCAGCGGAGTCCCAGACAACTATGGCTACACCTTC,CASSGVPDNYGYTF
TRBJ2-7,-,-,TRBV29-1,TGCAGCGTTGAAGATAGGGGGACACGGCCCTACGAGCAGTACTTC,CSVEDRGTRPYEQYF
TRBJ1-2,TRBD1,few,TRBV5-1,TGCGCCAGCAGCTCCGGGACAGGGGTATATGGCTACACCTTC,CASSSGTGVYGYTF
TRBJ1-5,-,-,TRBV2,TGTGCCACAAGGGCAGGGCATAATCAGCCCCAGCATTTT,CATRAGHNQPQHF
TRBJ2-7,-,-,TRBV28,TGTGCCAGCAGTTTCGGGGGCCCCGCCTACGAGCAGTACTTC,CASSFGGPAYEQYF
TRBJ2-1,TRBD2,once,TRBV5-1,TGCGCCAGCAGCCCGGGACTAGCGGGAGACAATGAGCAGTTCTTC,CASSPGLAGDNEQFF
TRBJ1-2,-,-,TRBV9,TGTGCCAGCAGCGTAAGGGTAGGCTATGGCTACACCTTC,CASSVRVGYGYTF
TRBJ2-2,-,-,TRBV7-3,TGTGCCAGCAGCTTAAGCGGGGAGAACACCGGGGAGCTGTTTTTT,CASSLSGENTGELFF
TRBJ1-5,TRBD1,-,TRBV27,TGTGCCAGCAATGACAGGGGGTATAGCAATCAGCCCCAGCATTTT,CASNDRGYSNQPQHF
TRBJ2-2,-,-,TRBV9,TGTGCCAGCAGTCCCCAGGGGCGCGACACCGGGGAGCTGTTTTTT,CASSPQGRDTGELFF
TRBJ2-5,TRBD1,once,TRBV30,TGTGCCTGGAGTTTCAGGGGGACAGAGACCCAGTACTTC,CAWSFRGTETQYF
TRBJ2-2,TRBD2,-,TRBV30,TGTGCCCGAGGGGGGAAGCGGGAGTTCAACACCGGGGAGCTGTTTTTT,CARGGKREFNTGELFF
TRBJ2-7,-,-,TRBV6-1,TGTGCCAGCAGTAAAAACGGACCCTACGAGCAGTACTTC,CASSKNGPYEQYF
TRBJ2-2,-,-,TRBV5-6,TGTGCCAGCAGCCCCGAAGGCAGGGGATGGGTCCCCGGGGAGCTGTTTTTT,CASSPEGRGWVPGELFF
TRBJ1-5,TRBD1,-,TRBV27,TGTGCCAACAGCAGGGGGCGAGTTGGCAATCAGCCCCAGCATTTT,CANSRGRVGNQPQHF
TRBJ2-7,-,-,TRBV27,TGTGCCAGCAGTTTATCGACAGCCCCCACCCAGCACGAGCAGTACTTC,CASSLSTAPTQHEQYF
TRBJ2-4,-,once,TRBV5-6,TGTGCCAGCAGCTTACGCGAGCCGGGACGGAGAAACATTCAGTACTTC,CASSLREPGRRNIQYF
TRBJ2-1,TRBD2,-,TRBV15,TGTGCCACTTCCTCCCCCGCTAGCGGGAGGAGTAGGGATGAGCAGTTCTTC,CATSSPASGRSRDEQFF
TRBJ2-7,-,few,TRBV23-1,TGCGCCAGCAGTCTAGGCCTTTACGAGCAGTACTTC,CASSLGLYEQYF
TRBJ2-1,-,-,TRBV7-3,TGTGCCAGCAGCTTAAGTTTTCGCGGGGAGCAGTTCTTC,CASSLSFRGEQFF
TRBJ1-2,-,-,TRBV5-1,TGCGCCAGCAGCTTGGAACAGTCTCGAGGCATTGGCTACACCTTC,CASSLEQSRGIGYTF
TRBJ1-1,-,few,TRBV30,TGTGCCTGGAGCCAGGGAAACACTGAAGCTTTCTTT,CAWSQGNTEAFF
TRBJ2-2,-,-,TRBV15,TGTGCCACCAGCACCGTGGCCCTAGCTGCGGCCACCGGGGAGCTGTTTTTT,CATSTVALAAATGELFF
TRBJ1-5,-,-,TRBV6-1,TGTGCCAGCAGGGGCACAGGGATCGGTCAGCCCCAGCATTTT,CASRGTGIGQPQHF
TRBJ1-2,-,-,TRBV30,TGTGCCTGGAGGGTAGGGGGAGTGGGCTACACCTTC,CAWRVGGVGYTF